This is a list of T cell receptor beta chains from one sample in a study of T cells after yellow fever vaccination. TCRdb fed the 5' RACE reads into MiXCR, producing one record per CDR3 protein. The profile shows approximately 120,000 distinct CDR3 sequences, around 15% of them singletons. Sequenced material: CD8+ T cells sorted from PBMCs, taken 5 days after the yellow fever booster vaccination. The receptors were gathered from a man in his late teens or twenties who received the YFV17D yellow fever vaccine. Each CDR3 is given with its conserved first and last residue. The D gene is left open where the match is weak. Only some rows state a clone size, as once, few, many or a class for expanded clones.

D	V	J	size	CDR3	DNA
TRBD1	TRBV7-2	TRBJ1-2	few	CASSLASTGGWYYGYTF	TGTGCCAGCAGCTTAGCGAGTACAGGGGGGTGGTACTATGGCTACACCTTC
-	TRBV29-1	TRBJ2-7	few	CSVGTAYEQYF	TGCAGCGTAGGAACCGCCTACGAGCAGTACTTC
-	TRBV7-8	TRBJ2-1	-	CASSLDSGYNEQFF	TGTGCCAGCAGCTTGGACAGCGGCTACAATGAGCAGTTCTTC
TRBD1	TRBV5-5	TRBJ1-2	once	CASSWAAEGAYGYTF	TGTGCCAGCAGCTGGGCCGCCGAGGGGGCCTATGGCTACACCTTC
-	TRBV20-1	TRBJ1-5	few	CSADLGEGQPQHF	TGCAGTGCTGATTTGGGGGAAGGGCAGCCCCAGCATTTT
TRBD1	TRBV29-1	TRBJ2-2	few	CSVNENSHRGHTGELFF	TGCAGCGTTAACGAGAATTCCCACAGGGGTCACACCGGGGAGCTGTTTTTT
-	TRBV2	TRBJ2-5	many	CASSLTLSAATEETQYF	TGTGCCAGCAGTCTTACCCTGAGCGCGGCTACCGAAGAGACCCAGTACTTC
-	TRBV5-4	TRBJ1-3	-	CASSWDASSGNTIYF	TGTGCCAGCAGCTGGGACGCGAGCTCTGGAAACACCATATATTTT
-	TRBV7-3	TRBJ2-1	few	CASTVGDGEQFF	TGTGCCAGCACCGTAGGCGATGGTGAGCAGTTCTTC
-	TRBV5-1	TRBJ2-7	many	CASSLEQGGYEQYF	TGCGCCAGCAGCTTGGAACAGGGAGGATACGAGCAGTACTTC
-	TRBV24-1	TRBJ2-2	few	CATGRGKNTGELFF	TGTGCCACCGGAAGGGGAAAGAACACCGGGGAGCTGTTTTTT
TRBD2	TRBV7-2	TRBJ2-1	few	CASSPVASGGKQFF	TGTGCCAGCAGCCCAGTGGCTAGCGGGGGAAAACAGTTCTTC
-	TRBV5-1	TRBJ1-1	-	CASSLGWTGTEAFF	TGCGCCAGCAGCTTAGGGTGGACTGGCACTGAAGCTTTCTTT
-	TRBV9	TRBJ2-6	few	CASSASRQAGANVLTF	TGTGCCAGCAGCGCGAGCAGACAGGCTGGGGCCAACGTCCTGACTTTC
-	TRBV5-1	TRBJ2-3	few	CASSPLGLSTDTQYF	TGCGCCAGCAGCCCTCTGGGGCTCAGCACAGATACGCAGTATTTT